This TCR beta chain was identified during a study of metastatic and nonmetastatic thyroid tumors. Study-wide background: Repertoires from malignant and benign thyroid patients were compared across blood and tumor or nodule tissue.

This CDR3 contains 13 residues. CDR1 and CDR2 (germline): SSHAT, FNYEAQ (reference sequence). Before thyroid surgery, none of the patients had received any treatment. Source study methods: To classify distant metastasis in papillary thyroid cancer, a model was built from CDR3 differences across clinicopathological groups. TCRdb used MiXCR to call clones anew from the PCR reads. The V and J calls come from TCRdb's annotation, not from the publication. Here the sample spans about 40,000 clones, less than 20% being singletons. This clone was seen ten or more times. The target antigen is unknown. One end of the junction does not line up with germline, which may come from a read error. Findings and caveats of the study: It was reported that TCR beta diversity was significantly higher in malignant thyroid tumors than benign nodules, in blood and tumor.

The sequencing input was blood. The clonotype was recovered from a female donor with papillary thyroid cancer or a benign thyroid nodule (not recorded which). Some clones in this sample may be carry-over from other donors' samples. The chain is built from TRBV7-7 and TRBJ2-7; possible D gene TRBD1, 5 bases. The CDR3 is CASSLMQGYEQYF. The CDR3 nucleotides read TGTGCTAGCAGCTTAATGCAGGGCTACGAGCAGTACTTC.